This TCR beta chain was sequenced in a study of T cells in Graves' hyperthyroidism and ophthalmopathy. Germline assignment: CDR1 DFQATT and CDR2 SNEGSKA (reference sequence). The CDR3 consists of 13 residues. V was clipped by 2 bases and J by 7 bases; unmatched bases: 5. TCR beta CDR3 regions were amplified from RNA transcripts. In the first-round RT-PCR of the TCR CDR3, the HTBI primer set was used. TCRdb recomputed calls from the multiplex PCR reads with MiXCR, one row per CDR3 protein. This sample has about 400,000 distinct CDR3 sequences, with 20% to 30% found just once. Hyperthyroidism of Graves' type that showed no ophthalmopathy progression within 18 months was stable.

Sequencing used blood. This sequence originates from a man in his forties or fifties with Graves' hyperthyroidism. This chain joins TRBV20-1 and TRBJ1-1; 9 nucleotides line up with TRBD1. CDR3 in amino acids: CSARPGQGSEAFF. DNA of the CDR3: TGCAGTGCTAGACCGGGACAGGGTAGTGAAGCTTTCTTT.